This is a list of T cell receptor beta chains from one sample in a study of blood T cell repertoires in COVID-19. Sequenced by immunoSEQ multiplex PCR; TCRdb stores in-frame clones only, minus some. The data show around 83,000 clones, with roughly 90% seen just once and 25% to 35% held by the top ten. Sequenced sample: peripheral blood. These receptors all come from a man aged 50 to 59 with active or convalescent COVID-19. Both conserved end residues are part of each CDR3. Fields, in order: V gene, D gene, J gene, clone size, CDR3 DNA, CDR3 protein. The D gene is left open where the match is weak. Size tells how often a clone was seen (once, few, many) or the class of an expanded clone, and some rows leave it out.

V: TRBV5-4
D: TRBD2
J: TRBJ2-5
size: .
DNA: TGTGCCAGCAGCCCGGGACTAGCGGGACAAGAGACCCAGTACTTC
CDR3: CASSPGLAGQETQYF

V: TRBV19
D: .
J: TRBJ1-4
size: .
DNA: TGTGCCAGTAGTTACGGGTCCGCAACTAATGAAAAACTGTTTTTT
CDR3: CASSYGSATNEKLFF

V: TRBV28
D: .
J: TRBJ1-1
size: .
DNA: TGTGCCAGCAGTTTCGGGTTTGGCAGAGACTATGAAGCTTTCTTT
CDR3: CASSFGFGRDYEAFF

V: TRBV3-1/TRBV3-2
D: .
J: TRBJ2-7
size: once
DNA: TGTGCCAGCAGCGTCTGGACTGGTTACGAGCAGTACTTC
CDR3: CASSVWTGYEQYF

V: TRBV7-6
D: .
J: TRBJ1-5
size: .
DNA: TGTGCCAGCAGCTTAGGGACAGCCAATCAGCCCCAGCATTTT
CDR3: CASSLGTANQPQHF

V: TRBV10-1
D: .
J: TRBJ2-1
size: few
DNA: TGCGCCAGTAAGGCAGGGGCGAGGGATGAGCAGTTCTTC
CDR3: CASKAGARDEQFF

V: TRBV5-1
D: .
J: TRBJ1-2
size: .
DNA: TGCGCCAGCAGCTTGGCAGGGGTGGATGGCTACACCTTC
CDR3: CASSLAGVDGYTF

V: TRBV29-1
D: TRBD1
J: TRBJ2-2
size: .
DNA: TGCAGCGTCGGGGACAGGGGGAACACCGGGGAGCTGTTTTTT
CDR3: CSVGDRGNTGELFF

V: TRBV27
D: .
J: TRBJ1-6
size: .
DNA: TGTGCCAGCAGCTTATCCCTAGCACAGGGAAGTTCACCCCTCCACTTT
CDR3: CASSLSLAQGSSPLHF

V: TRBV5-1
D: .
J: TRBJ2-3
size: .
DNA: TGCGCCAGCAGCTTGGAGGGGTATACGCAGTATTTT
CDR3: CASSLEGYTQYF

V: TRBV5-8
D: TRBD1
J: TRBJ2-1
size: .
DNA: TGTGCCAGCAGATATAATCCCGGGACAGGGGGCAATGAGCAGTTCTTC
CDR3: CASRYNPGTGGNEQFF

V: TRBV27
D: TRBD1
J: TRBJ1-6
size: .
DNA: TGTGCCAGCAGTTCAGACAGGGGTGGCGTCTCACCCCTCCACTTT
CDR3: CASSSDRGGVSPLHF

V: TRBV19
D: .
J: TRBJ2-1
size: .
DNA: TGTGCCAGTAGTATAAGGAGGGAGCGCGAGCAGTTCTTC
CDR3: CASSIRREREQFF

V: TRBV19
D: TRBD1
J: TRBJ2-2
size: few
DNA: TGTGCCAGTAGTCCCTTTGACAGGGGGGTCGGGGAGCTGTTTTTT
CDR3: CASSPFDRGVGELFF

V: TRBV6-5
D: .
J: TRBJ1-5
size: .
DNA: TGTGCCAGCAGTTACTCGAGTACGGATCAGCCCCAGCATTTT
CDR3: CASSYSSTDQPQHF

V: TRBV18
D: TRBD1
J: TRBJ1-5
size: few
DNA: TGTGCCAGCTCGACCCGGGACAGGGGATATCAGCCCCAGCATTTT
CDR3: CASSTRDRGYQPQHF

V: TRBV7-2
D: .
J: TRBJ1-2
size: .
DNA: TGTGCCAGCAGCTTAGTAGGCGGACTGATAAACTATGGCTACACCTTC
CDR3: CASSLVGGLINYGYTF

V: TRBV18
D: .
J: TRBJ1-5
size: .
DNA: TGTGCCAGCTCACCTGGGGAGGGTCTGCCCCAGCATTTT
CDR3: CASSPGEGLPQHF

V: TRBV5-1
D: TRBD2
J: TRBJ2-5
size: .
DNA: TGCGCCAGCAGCCTTAACCGGGAGGGTCCGGAGACCCAGTACTTC
CDR3: CASSLNREGPETQYF

V: TRBV27
D: .
J: TRBJ2-2
size: .
DNA: TGTGCCAGCAGTTGGCACAGGGAACCCGGGGAGCTGTTTTTT
CDR3: CASSWHREPGELFF

V: TRBV18
D: TRBD1
J: TRBJ2-7
size: .
DNA: TGTGCCAGCTCATCCCGGACAGGGGGAGCCTACGAGCAGTACTTC
CDR3: CASSSRTGGAYEQYF

V: TRBV7-2
D: TRBD1
J: TRBJ2-3
size: .
DNA: TGTGCCAGCAGCAAAGGGGGCGCGGGTACAGATACGCAGTATTTT
CDR3: CASSKGGAGTDTQYF

V: TRBV19
D: .
J: TRBJ2-5
size: .
DNA: TGTGCCAGTAGCGAGGGTCCCGGGGGGCGGTGGGAGACCCAGTACTTC
CDR3: CASSEGPGGRWETQYF

V: TRBV18
D: .
J: TRBJ2-7
size: .
DNA: TGTGCCAGCTATCTCGGGGGAAACTCCTACGAGCAGTACTTC
CDR3: CASYLGGNSYEQYF

V: TRBV27
D: TRBD2
J: TRBJ2-2
size: .
DNA: TGTGCCAGCAGCCGAAGGTTTAGCGGGAGTAACGCCGGGGAGCTGTTTTTT
CDR3: CASSRRFSGSNAGELFF

V: TRBV4-2
D: TRBD2
J: TRBJ2-7
size: .
DNA: TGTGCCAGCAGCCAAGATGGACTAGCGGGAGTGTGGGAGCAGTACTTC
CDR3: CASSQDGLAGVWEQYF

V: TRBV27
D: .
J: TRBJ2-2
size: .
DNA: TGTGCCAGCAGACCCCCTGGGCAGGGATACACCGGGGAGCTGTTTTTT
CDR3: CASRPPGQGYTGELFF

V: TRBV25-1
D: .
J: TRBJ2-1
size: .
DNA: TGTGCCAGCAGTGCACGGGAGAACAATGAGCAGTTCTTC
CDR3: CASSARENNEQFF

V: TRBV11-1
D: TRBD1
J: TRBJ1-1
size: .
DNA: TGTGCCAGCAGCCCAGCGGGACAGGACACTGAAGCTTTCTTT
CDR3: CASSPAGQDTEAFF

V: TRBV6-5
D: TRBD2
J: TRBJ2-7
size: .
DNA: TGTGCCAGCAGGGGGGGCATAGCGGGAGTCAGGGAGCAGTACTTC
CDR3: CASRGGIAGVREQYF

V: TRBV2
D: .
J: TRBJ2-1
size: .
DNA: TGTGCCAGCAGTGAGTCAGACAATGAGCAGTTCTTC
CDR3: CASSESDNEQFF

V: TRBV9
D: .
J: TRBJ1-1
size: .
DNA: TGTGCCAGCTATCTCCGGGGAGGCGGTTTCTTT
CDR3: CASYLRGGGFF

V: TRBV12-5
D: .
J: TRBJ1-5
size: .
DNA: TGTGCTAGTCTTCTGGGCTATAGCAATCAGCCCCAGCATTTT
CDR3: CASLLGYSNQPQHF

V: TRBV21-1
D: .
J: TRBJ1-3
size: .
DNA: TGTGCCAGCAAATTAAGTCGGGAATTCGACACCATATATTTT
CDR3: CASKLSREFDTIYF

V: TRBV18
D: .
J: TRBJ2-5
size: .
DNA: TGTGCCAGCTCACCATTTCTGAGACAAGAGACCCAGTACTTC
CDR3: CASSPFLRQETQYF

V: TRBV3-1/TRBV3-2
D: TRBD1
J: TRBJ2-3
size: once
DNA: TGTGCCAGCAGTTGGGACAGGGGCACAGATACGCAGTATTTT
CDR3: CASSWDRGTDTQYF

V: TRBV2
D: TRBD1
J: TRBJ2-2
size: .
DNA: TGTGCCAGCAGTCAGAACCAGGGGGCGGGCGGGGAGCTGTTTTTT
CDR3: CASSQNQGAGGELFF

V: TRBV12-5
D: .
J: TRBJ2-3
size: .
DNA: TGTGCTAGTGGCCAAACAGATACGCAGTATTTT
CDR3: CASGQTDTQYF

V: TRBV5-1
D: TRBD1
J: TRBJ2-5
size: .
DNA: TGCGCCAGCAGCTTGGTTACAGGGGCAGAGACCCAGTACTTC
CDR3: CASSLVTGAETQYF

V: TRBV4-3
D: .
J: TRBJ1-3
size: .
DNA: TGCGCCAGCAGCCAAGCTGCAGGGTCTGGAAACACCATATATTTT
CDR3: CASSQAAGSGNTIYF

V: TRBV10-1
D: .
J: TRBJ2-3
size: .
DNA: TGCGCCAGCAGTGAGGTACTAGCTAGCACAGATACGCAGTATTTT
CDR3: CASSEVLASTDTQYF

V: TRBV28
D: TRBD1
J: TRBJ1-5
size: few
DNA: TGTGCCAGCAGGCAACAGGGGGCAAATCAGCCCCAGCATTTT
CDR3: CASRQQGANQPQHF